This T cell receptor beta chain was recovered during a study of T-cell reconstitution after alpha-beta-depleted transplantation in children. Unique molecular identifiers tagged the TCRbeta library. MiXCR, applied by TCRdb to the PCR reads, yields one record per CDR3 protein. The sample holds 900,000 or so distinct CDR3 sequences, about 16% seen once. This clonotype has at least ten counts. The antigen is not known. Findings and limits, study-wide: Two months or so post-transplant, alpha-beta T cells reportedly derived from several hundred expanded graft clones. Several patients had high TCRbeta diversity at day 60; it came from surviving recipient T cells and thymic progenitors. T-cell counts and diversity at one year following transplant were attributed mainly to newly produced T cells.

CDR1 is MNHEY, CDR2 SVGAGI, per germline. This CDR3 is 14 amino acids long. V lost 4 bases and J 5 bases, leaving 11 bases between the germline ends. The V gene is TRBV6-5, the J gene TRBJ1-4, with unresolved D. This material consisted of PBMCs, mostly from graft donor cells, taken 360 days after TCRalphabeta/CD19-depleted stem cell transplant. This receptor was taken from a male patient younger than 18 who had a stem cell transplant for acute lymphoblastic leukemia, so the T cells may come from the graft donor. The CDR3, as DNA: TGTGCCAGCAGTTTTGGACCGGGAAATGAAAAACTGTTTTTT. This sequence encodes CASSFGPGNEKLFF.